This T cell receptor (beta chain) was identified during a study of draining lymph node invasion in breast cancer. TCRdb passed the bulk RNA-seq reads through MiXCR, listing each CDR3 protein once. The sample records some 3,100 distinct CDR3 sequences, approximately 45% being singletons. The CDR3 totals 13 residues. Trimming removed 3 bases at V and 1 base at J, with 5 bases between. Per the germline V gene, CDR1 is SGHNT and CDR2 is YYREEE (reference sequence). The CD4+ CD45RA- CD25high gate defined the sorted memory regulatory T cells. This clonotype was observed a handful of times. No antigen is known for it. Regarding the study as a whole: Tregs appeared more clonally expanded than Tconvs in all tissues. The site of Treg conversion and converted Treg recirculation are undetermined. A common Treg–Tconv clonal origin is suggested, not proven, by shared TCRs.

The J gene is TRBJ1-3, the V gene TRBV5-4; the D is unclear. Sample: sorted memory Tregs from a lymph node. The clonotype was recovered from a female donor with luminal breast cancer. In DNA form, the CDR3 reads TGTGCCAGCAGCTCGGGGTCTGGAAACACCATATATTTT. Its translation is CASSSGSGNTIYF.